The source of this TCR beta chain is a study of T-cell reconstitution after alpha-beta-depleted transplantation in children. General study results and limits: Counts and diversity of T cells one year after transplant came mostly from newly produced T cells. From surviving recipient T cells and thymic progenitors came the high day-60 TCRbeta diversity observed in some patients.

Germline V lookup: CDR1 ENHRY, CDR2 SYGVKD. This CDR3 spans 14 amino acids. V lost 1 base to trimming and J lost 2 bases, with 8 bases between them. A few counts support this clonotype. Its antigen is not identified. It was with unique molecular identifiers that the TCRbeta library was prepared. TCRdb reprocessed the PCR reads via MiXCR and lists one record per CDR3 protein. The profile shows 200,000 to 250,000 distinct CDR3 sequences, 8.4% of them singletons. The chain employs TRBV10-3 and TRBJ1-1; D unclear. This clonotype originated in a male patient between 2 and 10 years old who had a stem cell transplant for acute myeloid leukemia, so the T cells may come from the graft donor. This material consisted of PBMCs, mostly from graft donor cells, taken 360 days after TCRalphabeta/CD19-depleted stem cell transplant. The CDR3 loop reads CAISELTDNTEAFF. Written as DNA, the CDR3 is TGTGCCATCAGTGAGTTGACGGATAACACTGAAGCTTTCTTT.